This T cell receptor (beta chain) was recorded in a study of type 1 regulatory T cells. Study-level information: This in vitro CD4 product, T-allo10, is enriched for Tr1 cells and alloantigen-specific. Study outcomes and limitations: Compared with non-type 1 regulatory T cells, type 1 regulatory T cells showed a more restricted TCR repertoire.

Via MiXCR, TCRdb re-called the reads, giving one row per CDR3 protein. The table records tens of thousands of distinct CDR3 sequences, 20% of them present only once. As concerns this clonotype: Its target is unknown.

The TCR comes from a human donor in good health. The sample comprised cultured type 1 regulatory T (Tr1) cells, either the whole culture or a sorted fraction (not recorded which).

The CDR3 here is CSARDGTSGIGAQYF. CDR3 sequence (DNA): TGCAGTGCTAGAGACGGGACTAGCGGGATAGGTGCGCAGTATTTT. J is TRBJ2-3 and V is TRBV20-1; 13 nucleotides line up with TRBD2. Germline V lookup: CDR1 DFQATT, CDR2 SNEGSKA (reference sequence). This CDR3 has 15 amino acids. Germline trimming cut 0 bases from V and 10 bases from J; bases unmatched to any gene: 7.